Listed below are T cell receptor beta chains from one sample, sequenced in a study of blood T cell repertoires in COVID-19. Sequencing was performed with immunoSEQ multiplex PCR; in TCRdb, only in-frame clones are kept and a portion is missing. The sample holds roughly 330,000 clones, over 75% seen once. Sequencing was done on a sample of PBMCs or T cells enriched from blood (not recorded which). Source of these receptors: a woman between 18 and 29 years old who had recovered from COVID-19. The CDR3 runs from the conserved cysteine through the conserved F or W. D genes are given only for firm matches. Where a row states a size, it is once, few, many or the class of an expanded clone; other rows omit it.

clone_size: NA
d_call: TRBD2
j_call: TRBJ2-7
v_call: TRBV2
cdr3_nt: TGTGCCAGCAGTGAAGGGACTAGCGTAGCCTACGAGCAGTACTTC
cdr3_aa: CASSEGTSVAYEQYF

clone_size: NA
d_call: NA
j_call: TRBJ1-5
v_call: TRBV30
cdr3_nt: TGTGCCTGGAGTGGAGTAAATAGCAATCAGCCCCAGCATTTT
cdr3_aa: CAWSGVNSNQPQHF

clone_size: many
d_call: NA
j_call: TRBJ1-5
v_call: TRBV2
cdr3_nt: TGTGCCAGCAGTCAGGGTATGGGCAATCAGCCCCAGCATTTT
cdr3_aa: CASSQGMGNQPQHF

clone_size: NA
d_call: NA
j_call: TRBJ1-1
v_call: TRBV18
cdr3_nt: TGTGCCAGCTCACCACCTTGGGCCCCAACTGAAGCTTTCTTT
cdr3_aa: CASSPPWAPTEAFF

clone_size: NA
d_call: NA
j_call: TRBJ1-6
v_call: TRBV6-5
cdr3_nt: TGTGCCAGCAGACCAGGGCCCGATAATTCACCCCTCCACTTT
cdr3_aa: CASRPGPDNSPLHF

clone_size: few
d_call: NA
j_call: TRBJ2-3
v_call: TRBV6-5
cdr3_nt: TGTGCCAGCAGAGTCAGCAGGTCCTCGGATACGCAGTATTTT
cdr3_aa: CASRVSRSSDTQYF

clone_size: NA
d_call: NA
j_call: TRBJ2-2
v_call: TRBV19
cdr3_nt: TGTGCCAGTAGTACCGTGTACACCCCCGGGGAGCTGTTTTTT
cdr3_aa: CASSTVYTPGELFF

clone_size: NA
d_call: NA
j_call: TRBJ1-6
v_call: TRBV5-1
cdr3_nt: TGCGCCAGCAGCTTGGGAGAGCCAGGTTTTTATAATTCACCCCTCCACTTT
cdr3_aa: CASSLGEPGFYNSPLHF

clone_size: NA
d_call: NA
j_call: TRBJ1-2
v_call: TRBV18
cdr3_nt: TGTGCCAGCTCACCCGCGGAGGGAGAAGGCTACACCTTC
cdr3_aa: CASSPAEGEGYTF

clone_size: NA
d_call: NA
j_call: TRBJ1-3
v_call: TRBV18
cdr3_nt: TGTGCCAGCTCTCCGACAGACTCCTCTGGAAACACCATATATTTT
cdr3_aa: CASSPTDSSGNTIYF

clone_size: few
d_call: TRBD1
j_call: TRBJ1-1
v_call: TRBV28
cdr3_nt: TGTGCCAGCAGTTTGTCAATACAGGGGTATGGGACTGAAGCTTTCTTT
cdr3_aa: CASSLSIQGYGTEAFF

clone_size: NA
d_call: NA
j_call: TRBJ1-1
v_call: TRBV19
cdr3_nt: TGTGCCAGTAGTATTCTCCCGGGAGCGAACACTGAAGCTTTCTTT
cdr3_aa: CASSILPGANTEAFF

clone_size: NA
d_call: NA
j_call: TRBJ2-3
v_call: TRBV30
cdr3_nt: TGCGTACAGCAACTCCTTAGCACAGATACGCAGTATTTT
cdr3_aa: CVQQLLSTDTQYF

clone_size: NA
d_call: NA
j_call: TRBJ1-5
v_call: TRBV2
cdr3_nt: TGTGCCAGCAGTGAGGAAGGGGCCGATCAGCCCCAGCATTTT
cdr3_aa: CASSEEGADQPQHF

clone_size: NA
d_call: TRBD1
j_call: TRBJ1-5
v_call: TRBV10-2
cdr3_nt: TGCGCCAGCAGTCTGGGACAGCCCAGCAATCAGCCCCAGCATTTT
cdr3_aa: CASSLGQPSNQPQHF

clone_size: NA
d_call: TRBD1
j_call: TRBJ2-3
v_call: TRBV13
cdr3_nt: TGTGCCAGCAGCTGGACAGGGGGTCGCACAGATACGCAGTATTTT
cdr3_aa: CASSWTGGRTDTQYF

clone_size: NA
d_call: TRBD1
j_call: TRBJ1-5
v_call: TRBV19
cdr3_nt: TGTGCCAGTAGTAAACGGACAGGGAGCGGTCAGCCCCAGCATTTT
cdr3_aa: CASSKRTGSGQPQHF

clone_size: NA
d_call: TRBD2
j_call: TRBJ2-1
v_call: TRBV5-1
cdr3_nt: TGCGCCAGCAGCTTGAGTCGTAGACTAGCGGGGGGGAGAGATGTAAATGAGCAGTTCTTC
cdr3_aa: CASSLSRRLAGGRDVNEQFF

clone_size: NA
d_call: NA
j_call: TRBJ2-2
v_call: TRBV7-2
cdr3_nt: TGTGCCAGCAGCGCGTTCACGGGGAACACCGGGGAGCTGTTTTTT
cdr3_aa: CASSAFTGNTGELFF

clone_size: NA
d_call: TRBD1
j_call: TRBJ1-5
v_call: TRBV12-3/TRBV12-4
cdr3_nt: TGTGCCAGCAGTCCTGACAGGGATCAGCCCCAGCATTTT
cdr3_aa: CASSPDRDQPQHF

clone_size: NA
d_call: TRBD1
j_call: TRBJ1-1
v_call: TRBV15
cdr3_nt: TGTGCCACCAGCAGGACAGGGGGTGCCTCGACTGAAGCTTTCTTT
cdr3_aa: CATSRTGGASTEAFF

clone_size: NA
d_call: TRBD2
j_call: TRBJ2-5
v_call: TRBV5-4
cdr3_nt: TGTGCCAGCAGCAAAGGACTAGCGGCAAAACAAGAGACCCAGTACTTC
cdr3_aa: CASSKGLAAKQETQYF

clone_size: NA
d_call: TRBD1
j_call: TRBJ2-7
v_call: TRBV7-8
cdr3_nt: TGTGCCAGCAGCTCCACAGGGGGCAGCTACGAGCAGTACTTC
cdr3_aa: CASSSTGGSYEQYF

clone_size: NA
d_call: NA
j_call: TRBJ1-5
v_call: TRBV6-5
cdr3_nt: TGTGCCAGCACGGCGGAGGGTATGGGTCAGCCCCAGCATTTT
cdr3_aa: CASTAEGMGQPQHF

clone_size: NA
d_call: NA
j_call: TRBJ2-2
v_call: TRBV18
cdr3_nt: TGTGCCAGCTCACCACCTTTCGGGGGGCGCGGGAACACCGGGGAGCTGTTTTTT
cdr3_aa: CASSPPFGGRGNTGELFF

clone_size: few
d_call: TRBD1
j_call: TRBJ1-1
v_call: TRBV4-1
cdr3_nt: TGCGCCAGCGGAAGGACAGGGGCTGAAGCTTTCTTT
cdr3_aa: CASGRTGAEAFF

clone_size: NA
d_call: TRBD1
j_call: TRBJ1-1
v_call: TRBV11-1
cdr3_nt: TGTGCCAGCAGCGCAGCCGAGGGACAGGGAGCGGGAGCTTTCTTT
cdr3_aa: CASSAAEGQGAGAFF

clone_size: NA
d_call: TRBD1
j_call: TRBJ1-5
v_call: TRBV24-1
cdr3_nt: TGTGCCACCAGTGATTCTGCCTCCGGGACAGGGGATTCTCAGCCCCAGCATTTT
cdr3_aa: CATSDSASGTGDSQPQHF

clone_size: NA
d_call: TRBD1
j_call: TRBJ2-7
v_call: TRBV5-4
cdr3_nt: TGTGCCAGCAGCCATCCGGGACAGGGGGTCGGCGAGCAGTACTTC
cdr3_aa: CASSHPGQGVGEQYF

clone_size: NA
d_call: TRBD1
j_call: TRBJ1-1
v_call: TRBV5-5
cdr3_nt: TGTGCCAGCAGCTTGGAGTGGACAGGGGATTCTTTCTTT
cdr3_aa: CASSLEWTGDSFF

clone_size: NA
d_call: NA
j_call: TRBJ2-7
v_call: TRBV14
cdr3_nt: TGTGCCAGCAGCCCACGGAGAATAAGCTACGAGCAGTACTTC
cdr3_aa: CASSPRRISYEQYF

clone_size: NA
d_call: TRBD2
j_call: TRBJ2-1
v_call: TRBV5-8
cdr3_nt: TGTGCCAGCACCTCGGGACTAGCGGTCAATGAGCAGTTCTTC
cdr3_aa: CASTSGLAVNEQFF

clone_size: NA
d_call: TRBD1
j_call: TRBJ1-4
v_call: TRBV5-4
cdr3_nt: TGTGCCAGCGGACAGGGGGCATCTGAGGAAAAACTGTTTTTT
cdr3_aa: CASGQGASEEKLFF

clone_size: NA
d_call: NA
j_call: TRBJ1-1
v_call: TRBV14
cdr3_nt: TGTGCCAGCAGCCTCCTGGACATGAACACTGAAGCTTTCTTT
cdr3_aa: CASSLLDMNTEAFF

clone_size: NA
d_call: TRBD1
j_call: TRBJ1-4
v_call: TRBV2
cdr3_nt: TGTGCCAGCAGTCAACGACAGGGGATAGAAGAAAAACTGTTTTTT
cdr3_aa: CASSQRQGIEEKLFF

clone_size: NA
d_call: NA
j_call: TRBJ1-2
v_call: TRBV4-1
cdr3_nt: TGCGCCAGCAGCCATCTCCTAGGACCGTCGAGGGACTATGGCTACACCTTC
cdr3_aa: CASSHLLGPSRDYGYTF

clone_size: NA
d_call: TRBD1
j_call: TRBJ1-3
v_call: TRBV30
cdr3_nt: TGTGCCTGGAGCCGGGACAGGGTTTCTGGAAACACCATATATTTT
cdr3_aa: CAWSRDRVSGNTIYF

clone_size: NA
d_call: NA
j_call: TRBJ1-5
v_call: TRBV2
cdr3_nt: TGTGCCAGCTCTGGACAGTCCAATCAGCCCCAGCATTTT
cdr3_aa: CASSGQSNQPQHF

clone_size: NA
d_call: NA
j_call: TRBJ1-1
v_call: TRBV9
cdr3_nt: TGTGCCAGCAGCCCTGAGGTGAACACTGAAGCTTTCTTT
cdr3_aa: CASSPEVNTEAFF

clone_size: NA
d_call: NA
j_call: TRBJ2-7
v_call: TRBV7-8
cdr3_nt: TGTGCCAGCAGCCAGCTTCTCTACGAGCAGTACTTC
cdr3_aa: CASSQLLYEQYF

clone_size: once
d_call: NA
j_call: TRBJ1-2
v_call: TRBV19
cdr3_nt: TGTGCCAGTACCAACGGGGGTGGCTACACCTTC
cdr3_aa: CASTNGGGYTF

clone_size: NA
d_call: NA
j_call: TRBJ1-1
v_call: TRBV24-1
cdr3_nt: TGTGCCACCAGTGACGGGGAAACCCCTGAAGCTTTCTTT
cdr3_aa: CATSDGETPEAFF

clone_size: NA
d_call: NA
j_call: TRBJ2-7
v_call: TRBV5-1
cdr3_nt: TGCGCCAGCAGCTTGGGATCCGCGCCGGAGGAGCAGTACTTC
cdr3_aa: CASSLGSAPEEQYF

clone_size: NA
d_call: NA
j_call: TRBJ1-5
v_call: TRBV30
cdr3_nt: TGTGCCTGGATGAGGGCACCTGGTCAGCCCCAGCATTTT
cdr3_aa: CAWMRAPGQPQHF

clone_size: NA
d_call: NA
j_call: TRBJ2-3
v_call: TRBV5-6
cdr3_nt: TGTGCCAGCAGTCCCGTTACGGCTAGTGCAACAGATACGCAGTATTTT
cdr3_aa: CASSPVTASATDTQYF

clone_size: NA
d_call: NA
j_call: TRBJ2-7
v_call: TRBV13
cdr3_nt: TGTGCCAGCAGCTTTGGTAGAGGCTACGAGCAGTACTTC
cdr3_aa: CASSFGRGYEQYF

clone_size: NA
d_call: NA
j_call: TRBJ2-3
v_call: TRBV5-4
cdr3_nt: TGTGCCAGCAGCCAAAGTGAGGGGGAGCAGTATTTT
cdr3_aa: CASSQSEGEQYF

clone_size: NA
d_call: NA
j_call: TRBJ1-1
v_call: TRBV5-6
cdr3_nt: TGTGCCAGCAGCAAACAGGGTTGGGGCACTGAAGCTTTCTTT
cdr3_aa: CASSKQGWGTEAFF

clone_size: NA
d_call: TRBD2
j_call: TRBJ2-3
v_call: TRBV7-2
cdr3_nt: TGTGCCAGCAGCCAAATGGGACTAGAAAAGGATACGCAGTATTTT
cdr3_aa: CASSQMGLEKDTQYF

clone_size: NA
d_call: TRBD2
j_call: TRBJ2-3
v_call: TRBV10-1
cdr3_nt: TGCGCCAGCAGTGAGCCGAGCGGGGGGGGGACAGATACGCAGTATTTT
cdr3_aa: CASSEPSGGGTDTQYF

clone_size: NA
d_call: TRBD2
j_call: TRBJ2-7
v_call: TRBV5-1
cdr3_nt: TGCGCCAGCAGCAGCGGGGGGGGCGAGACTTACGAGCAGTACTTC
cdr3_aa: CASSSGGGETYEQYF

clone_size: NA
d_call: NA
j_call: TRBJ1-4
v_call: TRBV7-3
cdr3_nt: TGTGCCAGCAGCCCCGTTCAACGAGCGGAAAAACTGTTTTTT
cdr3_aa: CASSPVQRAEKLFF

clone_size: NA
d_call: TRBD2
j_call: TRBJ2-1
v_call: TRBV14
cdr3_nt: TGTGCCAGCAGCTCCCAACTAGCGGGGGGGCTCGATGAGCAGTTCTTC
cdr3_aa: CASSSQLAGGLDEQFF

clone_size: NA
d_call: NA
j_call: TRBJ2-5
v_call: TRBV30
cdr3_nt: TGTGCCTCCAGCGTACCGTGGGAGACCCAGTACTTC
cdr3_aa: CASSVPWETQYF

clone_size: once
d_call: NA
j_call: TRBJ2-1
v_call: TRBV7-9
cdr3_nt: TGTGCCAGCAGCTTAAGACCGACGGGCAATGAGCAGTTCTTC
cdr3_aa: CASSLRPTGNEQFF